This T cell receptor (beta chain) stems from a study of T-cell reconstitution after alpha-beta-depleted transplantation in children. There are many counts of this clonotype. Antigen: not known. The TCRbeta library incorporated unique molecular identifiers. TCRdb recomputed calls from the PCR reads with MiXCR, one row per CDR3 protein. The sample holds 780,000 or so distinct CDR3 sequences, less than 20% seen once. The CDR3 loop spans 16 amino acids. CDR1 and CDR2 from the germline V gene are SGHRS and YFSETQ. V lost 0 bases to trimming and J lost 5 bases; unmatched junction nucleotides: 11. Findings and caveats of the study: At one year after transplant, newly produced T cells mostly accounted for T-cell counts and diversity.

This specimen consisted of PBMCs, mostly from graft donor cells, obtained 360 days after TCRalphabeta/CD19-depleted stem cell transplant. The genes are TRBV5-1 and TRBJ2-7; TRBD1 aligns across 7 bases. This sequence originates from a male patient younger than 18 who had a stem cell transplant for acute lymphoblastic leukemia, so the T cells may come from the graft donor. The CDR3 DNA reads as TGCGCCAGCAGCTTGGCCCTGTTAACAGGGGCTCACGAGCAGTACTTC. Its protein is CASSLALLTGAHEQYF.